The present T cell receptor (beta chain) was sequenced within a study of cytomegalovirus exposure and HLA in healthy donors. Measured with immunoSEQ multiplex PCR; TCRdb has only the in-frame clones, and not every one. Of roughly 90,000 clones listed, 80% to 95% were seen once; the top ten hold less than 1.5%. On this clone: What it binds is not known.

Study-level findings and limits: The CMV antigen specificity of a few CMV-associated chains was confirmed through in vitro analysis.

The sequencing sample was made of PBMCs. This clonotype originated in a woman aged 25-40 years in good health and CMV-seropositive.

CDR3 coding DNA: TGTGCCAGTATAGCGGTCCAATCCTCCACAGATACGCAGTATTTT. Translation gives CASIAVQSSTDTQYF. This sequence joins TRBV2 and TRBJ2-3; D may be TRBD2 (6 bases). Trimming took off 9 bases at V and 2 bases at J, with 18 bases between the two ends. CDR3 length equals 15 residues. CDR1 is SNHLY, CDR2 FYNNEI, per germline. Full variable domain (rest looked up from reference TRBV2 and TRBJ2-3): EPEVTQTPSHQVTQMGQEVILRCVPISNHLYFYWYRQILGQKVEFLVSFYNNEISEKSEIFDDQFSVERPDGSNFTLKIRSTKLEDSAMYFCASIAVQSSTDTQYFGPGTRLTVL.